This T cell receptor (beta chain) was recorded in a study of T cell responses to AZD1222 COVID-19 vaccine. Findings and limits, study-wide: Only after the peak T cell response were repertoires sampled.

With regard to this clone: Its target is unknown.

The data were produced by immunoSEQ multiplex PCR, yet TCRdb's version contains in-frame clones alone and is incomplete. The sample includes about 270,000 clones, 90% to 95% seen only once; the top ten take less than 0.65%. The sequence was collected from an adult who received the AZD1222 COVID-19 vaccine. The material was peripheral blood, obtained 28 days after the second AZD1222 dose.

CDR3 protein: CASSQRGGDTQYF. CDR3 nucleotides: TGTGCCAGCAGCCAAAGGGGAGGAGATACGCAGTATTTT. This sequence joins TRBV3-1 (or the pseudogene TRBV3-2) and TRBJ2-3, with D maybe TRBD2 (6 bases). V shed 2 bases and J shed 5 bases, with 8 bases lying between them. This CDR3 contains 13 residues. Germline V lookup: CDR1 LGHDT, CDR2 YNNKEL (reference sequence).